The rows below give T cell receptor beta chains drawn from one sample of a study of vaccination and CD4 T cells after COVID-19. These receptors are not linked to any known antigen. Each CDR3 protein is one row after TCRdb ran MiXCR on the PCR reads. The sample includes 3,200 or so distinct CDR3 sequences, 70% to 80% of them seen just once. Sequencing input: CD4+ T cells from blood, cultured in vitro. Receptor source: a human donor who had recovered from COVID-19. The CDR3 runs from the conserved cysteine through the conserved F or W. Fields, in order: V gene, J gene, clone size, D gene, CDR3 DNA, CDR3 protein. A D gene is named only where the DNA matches it firmly. A clone size is listed for some rows: how often the clone was seen (once, few, many), or a class if it is expanded.

v_call: TRBV2; j_call: TRBJ1-2; clone_size: hyperexpanded; d_call: TRBD1; cdr3_nt: TGTGCCAGCAGTGCACGGGCGGCGACAGGGCTTCTTTATGGCTACACCTTC; cdr3_aa: CASSARAATGLLYGYTF
v_call: TRBV19; j_call: TRBJ1-5; clone_size: -; d_call: TRBD1; cdr3_nt: TGTGCCAGTAGAGTATGGGGACAGGGTCTCGATCAGCCCCAGCATTTT; cdr3_aa: CASRVWGQGLDQPQHF
v_call: TRBV20-1; j_call: TRBJ1-2; clone_size: -; d_call: -; cdr3_nt: TGCAGTGCTAGAGAGGGGGGACATTTTGGCTACACCTTC; cdr3_aa: CSAREGGHFGYTF
v_call: TRBV2; j_call: TRBJ2-7; clone_size: -; d_call: -; cdr3_nt: TGTGCCAGCCTCCCGGAACCCTCCTACGAGCAGTACTTC; cdr3_aa: CASLPEPSYEQYF
v_call: TRBV6-1; j_call: TRBJ1-4; clone_size: large; d_call: -; cdr3_nt: TGTGCCAGCAGTGACAGAGCAACTAATGAAAAACTGTTTTTT; cdr3_aa: CASSDRATNEKLFF
v_call: TRBV20-1; j_call: TRBJ1-2; clone_size: -; d_call: -; cdr3_nt: TGCAGTGCTAGCACGGGACAAGGCGGCTACACCTTC; cdr3_aa: CSASTGQGGYTF
v_call: TRBV2; j_call: TRBJ2-3; clone_size: medium-sized; d_call: -; cdr3_nt: TGTGCCAGCCTCCCAGGGTCGTGGGCAGATACGCAGTATTTT; cdr3_aa: CASLPGSWADTQYF
v_call: TRBV7-9; j_call: TRBJ1-1; clone_size: -; d_call: -; cdr3_nt: TGTGCCAGCAGCCCGAACGTCATAGGGGGAGTTAAAGCTTTCTTT; cdr3_aa: CASSPNVIGGVKAFF
v_call: TRBV2; j_call: TRBJ1-1; clone_size: -; d_call: TRBD1; cdr3_nt: TGTGCCAGCACCCGGGACAGGGAGATTGAAGCTTTCTTT; cdr3_aa: CASTRDREIEAFF
v_call: TRBV19; j_call: TRBJ1-2; clone_size: -; d_call: -; cdr3_nt: TGTGCCAGTAGTATCGGTAGTCGGGAGGGCTTTCACTATGGCTACACCTTC; cdr3_aa: CASSIGSREGFHYGYTF